This T cell receptor (beta chain) was profiled in a study of Graves' ophthalmopathy and Graves' hyperthyroidism. Study-wide results and limits: Separation of ophthalmopathy from stable hyperthyroidism was achieved by a 13-signature model, at about 91% sensitivity and roughly 81% specificity.

Amplification of the TCR beta CDR3 regions used RNA transcripts (as template). Second-round multiplex PCR followed a first-round RT-PCR using HTBI primers. TCRdb itself ran the multiplex PCR reads through MiXCR, one entry per CDR3 protein. The sample lists 150,000 to 200,000 distinct CDR3 sequences; 30% to 45% were seen once. The germline V gene encodes CDR1 MDHEN and CDR2 SYDVKM. This CDR3 region has 12 residues. The V and J ends lost 3 bases and 6 bases respectively, with 8 bases between them. Details on this clonotype: Its antigen is currently unknown.

Material for sequencing was peripheral blood. This chain uses TRBV28 with TRBJ1-2; a possible D gene is TRBD1 (6 bases). This clonotype originated in a man under 40 with Graves' ophthalmopathy. CDR3: CASSFGGDGYTF. The CDR3 nucleotides read TGTGCCAGCAGTTTCGGGGGCGATGGCTACACCTTC.